The present T cell receptor beta chain was sequenced within a study of monozygotic twins with inflammatory bowel disease. Whole blood, unsorted for T cells, was the source of total RNA. Added by template switching were UMIs that each held a 6-nucleotide sample barcode. Using the 5' RACE reads, TCRdb records one entry per CDR3 protein without DNA. This sample's table has 400,000 to 500,000 distinct CDR3 sequences. Germline V gives CDR1 DFQATT, CDR2 SNEGSKA (reference sequence). The CDR3 totals 14 residues. The sample comprised blood. The receptor's source is a human donor with ulcerative colitis or Crohn's disease, or a healthy co-twin of an affected twin (not recorded which). The chain uses TRBV20-1 and TRBJ1-1; TCRdb designates TRBD1, a call that cannot be tested without DNA. The CDR3 loop is CSARQGGGNTEAFF.